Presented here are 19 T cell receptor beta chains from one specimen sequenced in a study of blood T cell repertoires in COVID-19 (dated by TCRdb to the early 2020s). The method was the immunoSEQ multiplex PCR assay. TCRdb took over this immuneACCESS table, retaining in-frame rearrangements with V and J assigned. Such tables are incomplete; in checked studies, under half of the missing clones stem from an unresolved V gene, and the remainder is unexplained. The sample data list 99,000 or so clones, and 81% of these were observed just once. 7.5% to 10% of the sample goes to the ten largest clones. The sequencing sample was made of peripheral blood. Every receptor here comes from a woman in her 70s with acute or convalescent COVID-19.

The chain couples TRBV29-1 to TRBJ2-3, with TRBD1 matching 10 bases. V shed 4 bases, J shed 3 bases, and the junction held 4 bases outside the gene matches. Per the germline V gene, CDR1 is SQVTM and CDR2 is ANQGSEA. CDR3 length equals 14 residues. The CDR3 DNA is TGCAGCGTTGTATGGACAGGGGGGACAGATACGCAGTATTTT. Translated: CSVVWTGGTDTQYF.

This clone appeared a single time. The CDR3 nucleotides read TGTGCCAGCAACAGACTAGCGGGAATAACAGATACGCAGTATTTT. This gives the protein CASNRLAGITDTQYF. The chain is built from TRBV27 and TRBJ2-3; 11 nucleotides align to TRBD2. V shed 7 bases and J 3 bases; nucleotides not matched to a gene: 6. Germline V gene sequence: CDR1 MNHEY, CDR2 SMNVEV (reference sequence). The CDR3 runs to 15 residues.

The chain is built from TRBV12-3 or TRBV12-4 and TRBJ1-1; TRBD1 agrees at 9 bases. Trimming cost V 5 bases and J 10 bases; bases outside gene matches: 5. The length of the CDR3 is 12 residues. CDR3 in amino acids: CASSGTGWVAFF. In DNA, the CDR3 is TGTGCCAGCAGTGGGACAGGGTGGGTAGCTTTCTTT.

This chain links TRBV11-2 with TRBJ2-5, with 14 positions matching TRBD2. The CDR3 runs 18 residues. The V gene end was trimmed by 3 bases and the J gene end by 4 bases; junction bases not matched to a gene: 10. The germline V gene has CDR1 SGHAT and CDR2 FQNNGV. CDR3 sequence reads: CASSFRGTSGRQGETQYF. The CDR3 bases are TGTGCCAGCAGCTTTCGGGGGACTAGCGGGAGACAGGGAGAGACCCAGTACTTC.

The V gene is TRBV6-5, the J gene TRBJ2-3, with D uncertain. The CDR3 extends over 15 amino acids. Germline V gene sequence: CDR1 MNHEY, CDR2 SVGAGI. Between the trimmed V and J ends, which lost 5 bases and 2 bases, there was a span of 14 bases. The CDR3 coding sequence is TGTGCCAGCAGTCCCCCCGCGGAGAACACAGATACGCAGTATTTT. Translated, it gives CASSPPAENTDTQYF.

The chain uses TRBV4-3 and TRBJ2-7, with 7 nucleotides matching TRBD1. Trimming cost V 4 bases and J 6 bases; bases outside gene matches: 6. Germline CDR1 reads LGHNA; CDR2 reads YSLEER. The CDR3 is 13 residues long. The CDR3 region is CASSLGTATEQYF. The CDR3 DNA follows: TGCGCCAGCAGCCTGGGGACAGCTACCGAGCAGTACTTC.

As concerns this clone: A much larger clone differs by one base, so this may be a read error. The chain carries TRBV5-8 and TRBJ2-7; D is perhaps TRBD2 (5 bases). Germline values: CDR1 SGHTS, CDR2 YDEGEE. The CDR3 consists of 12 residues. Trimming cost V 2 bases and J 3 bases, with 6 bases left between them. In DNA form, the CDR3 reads TGTGCCAGCAGCTTCGGGGTCTACGAGCAGTACTTC. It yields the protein CASSFGVYEQYF.

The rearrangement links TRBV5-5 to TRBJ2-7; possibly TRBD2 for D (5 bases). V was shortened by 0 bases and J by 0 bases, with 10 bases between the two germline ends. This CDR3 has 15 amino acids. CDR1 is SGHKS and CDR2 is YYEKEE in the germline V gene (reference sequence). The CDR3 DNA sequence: TGTGCCAGCAGCTTGGAACTGGGGAGCTCCTACGAGCAGTACTTC. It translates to CASSLELGSSYEQYF. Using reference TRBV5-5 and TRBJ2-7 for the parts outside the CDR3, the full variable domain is DAGVTQSPTHLIKTRGQQVTLRCSPISGHKSVSWYQQVLGQGPQFIFQYYEKEERGRGNFPDRFSARQFPNYSSELNVNALLLGDSALYLCASSLELGSSYEQYFGPGTRLTVT.

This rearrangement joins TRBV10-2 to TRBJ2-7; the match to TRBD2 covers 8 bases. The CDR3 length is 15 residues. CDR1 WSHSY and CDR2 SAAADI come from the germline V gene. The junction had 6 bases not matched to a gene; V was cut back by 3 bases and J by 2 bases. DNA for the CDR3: TGCGCCAGCAGTGAAAGGGCTAGCGGGCCCTACGAGCAGTACTTC. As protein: CASSERASGPYEQYF.

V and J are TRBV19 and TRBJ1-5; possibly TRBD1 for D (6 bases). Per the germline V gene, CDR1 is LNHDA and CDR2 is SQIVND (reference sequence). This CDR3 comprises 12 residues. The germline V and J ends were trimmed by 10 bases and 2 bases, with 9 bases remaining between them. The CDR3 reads CATRTGNQPQHF. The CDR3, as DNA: TGTGCCACCCGGACAGGCAATCAGCCCCAGCATTTT.

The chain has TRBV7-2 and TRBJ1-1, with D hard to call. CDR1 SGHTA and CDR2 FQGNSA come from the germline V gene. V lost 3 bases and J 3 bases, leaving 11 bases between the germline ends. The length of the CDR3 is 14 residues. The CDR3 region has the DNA TGTGCCAGCAGCTTCCCCGGGGATGACACTGAAGCTTTCTTT. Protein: CASSFPGDDTEAFF.

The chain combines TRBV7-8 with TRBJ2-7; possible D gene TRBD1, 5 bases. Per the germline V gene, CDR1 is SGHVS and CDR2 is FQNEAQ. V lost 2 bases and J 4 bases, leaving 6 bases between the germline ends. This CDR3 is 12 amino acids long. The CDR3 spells CASSLQGYEQYF. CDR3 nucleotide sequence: TGTGCCAGCAGCTTACAGGGTTACGAGCAGTACTTC. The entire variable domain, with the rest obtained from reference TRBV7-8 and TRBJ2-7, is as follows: GAGVSQSPRYKVAKRGQDVALRCDPISGHVSLFWYQQALGQGPEFLTYFQNEAQLDKSGLPSDRFFAERPEGSVSTLKIQRTQQEDSAVYLCASSLQGYEQYFGPGTRLTVT.

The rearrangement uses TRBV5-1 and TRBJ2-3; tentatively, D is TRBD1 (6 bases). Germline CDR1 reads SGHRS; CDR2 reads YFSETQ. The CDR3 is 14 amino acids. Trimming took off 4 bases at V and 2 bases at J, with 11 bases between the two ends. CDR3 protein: CASSNGQPTDTQYF. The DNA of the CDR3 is TGCGCCAGCAGCAATGGACAGCCCACAGATACGCAGTATTTT.

The CDR3 protein is CASSQSANYGYTF. The CDR3 coding sequence is TGTGCCAGCAGCCAAAGCGCAAACTATGGCTACACCTTC. V usage is TRBV3-1 (or the pseudogene TRBV3-2) and J usage is TRBJ1-2; D unresolved. CDR1 and CDR2 (germline): LGHDT, YNNKEL (reference sequence). With 2 bases removed from V and 2 bases from J, the gap between germline ends came to 6 bases. CDR3 length: 13 amino acids.

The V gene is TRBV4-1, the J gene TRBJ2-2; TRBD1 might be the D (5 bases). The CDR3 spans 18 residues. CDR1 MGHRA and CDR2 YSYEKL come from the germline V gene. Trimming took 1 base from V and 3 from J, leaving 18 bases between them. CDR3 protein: CASSQGRLAGMYTGELFF. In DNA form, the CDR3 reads TGCGCCAGCAGCCAAGGCAGGTTAGCAGGGATGTACACCGGGGAGCTGTTTTTT.

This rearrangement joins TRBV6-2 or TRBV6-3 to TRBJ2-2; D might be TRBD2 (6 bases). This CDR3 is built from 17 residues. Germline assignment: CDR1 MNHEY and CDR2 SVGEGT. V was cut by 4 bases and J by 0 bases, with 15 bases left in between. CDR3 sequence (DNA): TGTGCCAGCAGTTTAGTCGCGGGATTACCGAACACCGGGGAGCTGTTTTTT. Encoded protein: CASSLVAGLPNTGELFF.

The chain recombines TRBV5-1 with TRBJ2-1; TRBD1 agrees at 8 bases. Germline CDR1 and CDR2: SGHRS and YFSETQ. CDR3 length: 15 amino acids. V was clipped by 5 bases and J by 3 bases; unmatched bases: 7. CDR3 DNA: TGCGCCAGCAGTGCCGGGACAGGTGTCTACAATGAGCAGTTCTTC. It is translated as CASSAGTGVYNEQFF.

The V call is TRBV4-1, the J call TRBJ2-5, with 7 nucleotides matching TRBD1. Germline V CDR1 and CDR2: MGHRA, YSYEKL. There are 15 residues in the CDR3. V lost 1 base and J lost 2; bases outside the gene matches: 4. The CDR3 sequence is CASSQGTGAQETQYF. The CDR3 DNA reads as TGCGCCAGCAGCCAAGGGACAGGTGCACAAGAGACCCAGTACTTC.

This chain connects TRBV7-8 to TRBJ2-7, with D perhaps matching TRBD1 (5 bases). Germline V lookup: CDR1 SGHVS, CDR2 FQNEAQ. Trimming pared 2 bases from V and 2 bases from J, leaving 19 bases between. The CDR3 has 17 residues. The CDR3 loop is CASSLSAGQGGTYEQYF. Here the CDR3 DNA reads TGTGCCAGCAGCTTAAGCGCTGGGCAGGGCGGAACCTACGAGCAGTACTTC.